This paragraph covers one T cell receptor (beta chain) sequence. Its antigen is not identified. The sample comes from a study of cytomegalovirus exposure and HLA in healthy donors. Study-wide points: Reports showed the classifier diagnosing cytomegalovirus status with high specificity and sensitivity. Association with HLA alleles at 0.05 false discovery rate was found for around 17,000 TCR beta sequences in a later analysis. In a later analysis, TCR beta V- and J-gene trimming showed a link to a missense DCLRE1C variant.

This CDR3 is built from 15 residues. Germline V gene sequence: CDR1 SGHNT, CDR2 YYREEE (reference sequence). V was clipped by 1 base and J by 5 bases, with 14 bases between them. Use of 60 Vbeta and 13 Jbeta primers characterized the PCR. In the authors' methods: In a later analysis, the count reached 76 million or so unique TCR beta chains, with about 12 million shared. Sequencing used immunoSEQ multiplex PCR; TCRdb keeps in-frame clones, though not all of them. Clone size and V and J calls were adopted from that table, with D and trimming inferred from the DNA. Of tens of thousands of clones in the sample, nearly 80% were seen once.

The material sequenced was PBMCs. The V gene is TRBV5-4, the J gene TRBJ2-3; weak D call: TRBD1 (6 bases). This clonotype originated in a woman in her thirties or forties in good health and CMV-seropositive. CDR3 sequence: CASSLFQGSGDTQYF. CDR3 sequence (DNA): TGTGCCAGCAGCTTGTTTCAGGGGTCAGGAGATACGCAGTATTTT.